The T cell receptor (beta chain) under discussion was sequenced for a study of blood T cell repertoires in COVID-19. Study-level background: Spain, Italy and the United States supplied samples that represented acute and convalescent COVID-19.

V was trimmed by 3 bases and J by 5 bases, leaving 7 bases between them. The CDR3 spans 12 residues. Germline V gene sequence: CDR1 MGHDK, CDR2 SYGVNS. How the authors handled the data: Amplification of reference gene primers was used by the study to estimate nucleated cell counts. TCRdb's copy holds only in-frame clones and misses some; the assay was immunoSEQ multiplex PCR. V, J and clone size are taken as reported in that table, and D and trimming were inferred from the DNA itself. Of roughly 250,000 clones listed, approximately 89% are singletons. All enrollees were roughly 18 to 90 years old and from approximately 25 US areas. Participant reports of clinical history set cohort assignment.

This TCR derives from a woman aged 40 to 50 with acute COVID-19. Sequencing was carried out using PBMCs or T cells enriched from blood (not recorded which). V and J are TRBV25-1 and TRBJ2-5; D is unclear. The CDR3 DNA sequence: TGTGCCAGCAGTGATCCTTTGGAGACCCAGTACTTC. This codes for CASSDPLETQYF.